A single sample is the source of the 10 T cell receptor beta chains below, sequenced in a study of CD8 T cells in ankylosing spondylitis. TCRdb reprocessed the 5' RACE reads with MiXCR, giving one entry per CDR3 protein. The sample includes some 300,000 distinct CDR3 sequences, 20% seen only once; the top ten take 3.5%. Sequenced input: blood, either unsorted or a sorted T cell fraction (not recorded which). These receptors came from a female donor with ankylosing spondylitis or in good health (not recorded which).

V gene TRBV15 combines with J gene TRBJ2-1, with 11 bases matching TRBD2. V shed 0 bases, J shed 8 bases, and the junction held 3 bases outside the gene matches. Germline-derived CDR1 and CDR2 are LNHNV and YYDKDF (reference sequence). This CDR3 comprises 15 residues. This CDR3 is CATSREGLAVYEQFF. The CDR3 nucleotides are TGTGCCACCAGCAGAGAGGGACTAGCGGTATATGAGCAGTTCTTC.

CDR3 DNA: TGTGCCAGCTCTCCCGGGACTTTCCAAGCTACGCAGTATTTT. This codes for CASSPGTFQATQYF. V is TRBV18 and J is TRBJ2-3; D is possibly TRBD2 (6 bases). This CDR3 is built from 14 residues. CDR1 is KGHSH and CDR2 is LQKENI in the germline V gene. The V gene lost 6 bases and the J gene lost 8 bases, with 18 bases spanning the gap. Variable domain in full (rest from reference TRBV18 and TRBJ2-3): NAGVMQNPRHLVRRRGQEARLRCSPMKGHSHVYWYRQLPEEGLKFMVYLQKENIIDESGMPKERFSAEFPKEGPSILRIQQVVRGDSAAYFCASSPGTFQATQYFGPGTRLTVL.

In this sample, this clonotype turned up a few times. J is TRBJ1-3 and V is TRBV15; D uncertain. CDR3 size: 11 residues. Germline CDR1 and CDR2: LNHNV and YYDKDF (reference sequence). V was shortened by 0 bases and J by 11 bases, with 5 bases between the two germline ends. The CDR3 reads CATSRDRSIYF. CDR3 sequence (DNA): TGTGCCACCAGCAGAGATCGCTCCATATATTTT.

This clonotype was seen more than once but under ten times. At one end, the junction sequence differs from germline, possibly due to a read error. The rearrangement joins TRBV29-1 to TRBJ1-1; no clear D gene. Germline CDR1 SQVTM, CDR2 ANQGSEA. The CDR3 length is 14 residues. CDR3 DNA: TGCAGCGTTGTGCGTCCTCGAAAGCCCCAAGGGCGGGTCTTT. Its protein is CSVVRPRKPQGRVF.

This clonotype appeared a few times. The chain is built from TRBV20-1 and TRBJ2-1, with 7 nucleotides matching TRBD1. The V gene end was trimmed by 4 bases and the J gene end by 6 bases; junction bases not matched to a gene: 9. The CDR3 covers 14 residues. CDR1 and CDR2 (germline): DFQATT, SNEGSKA (reference sequence). The CDR3 sequence is CSATRQGILNEQFF. CDR3 DNA sequence: TGCAGTGCTACGAGACAGGGTATTCTCAATGAGCAGTTCTTC.

The chain couples TRBV5-6 to TRBJ2-1; D is unresolved. Germline V lookup: CDR1 SGHDT, CDR2 YYEEEE. The V gene lost 8 bases and the J gene lost 6 bases, with 18 bases spanning the gap. There are 14 residues in the CDR3. CDR3 DNA sequence: TGTGCCAGGAGCCCCGAGCTCCTCTGCAATGAGCAGTTCTTC. Its protein is CARSPELLCNEQFF.

This clonotype was picked up a small number of times. The chain employs TRBV4-3 and TRBJ1-1; unclear D gene. The CDR3 sequence is 13 residues long. Trimming cost V 0 bases and J 5 bases, with 7 bases left between them. Germline CDR1 reads LGHNA; CDR2 reads YSLEER. The CDR3 here is CASSQDAVTEAFF. CDR3 bases: TGCGCCAGCAGCCAAGATGCGGTTACTGAAGCTTTCTTT.

Ten or more counts support this clonotype. This rearrangement joins TRBV20-1 to TRBJ1-1; TRBD1 is a possible D gene (6 bases). From germline, CDR1 is DFQATT and CDR2 SNEGSKA (reference sequence). V was pared by 2 bases and J by 10 bases, with 23 bases between. The CDR3 spans 15 residues. The CDR3 spells CSARSPEGSGVGAFF. The DNA of the CDR3 is TGCAGTGCTAGATCACCTGAGGGGTCAGGGGTAGGAGCTTTCTTT.

This clonotype was observed once. This sequence joins TRBV5-5 and TRBJ1-5, with D possibly TRBD1 on 5 matching bases. The CDR3 loop spans 15 amino acids. V dropped 4 bases and J dropped 6 bases, with 17 bases sitting between them. In germline, CDR1 is SGHKS, CDR2 YYEKEE (reference sequence). CDR3: CASSTIVGTGQPQHF. CDR3 DNA: TGTGCCAGCAGCACCATAGTAGGGACGGGTCAGCCCCAGCATTTT. Looking up the rest from reference TRBV5-5 and TRBJ1-5 gives the full variable domain: DAGVTQSPTHLIKTRGQQVTLRCSPISGHKSVSWYQQVLGQGPQFIFQYYEKEERGRGNFPDRFSARQFPNYSSELNVNALLLGDSALYLCASSTIVGTGQPQHFGDGTRLSIL.

The rearrangement uses TRBV20-1 and TRBJ1-2; tentatively, D is TRBD1 (5 bases). This CDR3 is 12 amino acids long. Deletions cut 5 bases from V and 4 bases from J, with 11 bases between. CDR1 is DFQATT and CDR2 is SNEGSKA in the germline V gene (reference sequence). The CDR3 bases are TGCAGTGCTCCAGGGAGGGGCTATGGCTACACCTTC. Its protein is CSAPGRGYGYTF.